These 24 T cell receptor beta chains share one sample of origin, sequenced in a study of blood T cell repertoires in COVID-19. Produced via immunoSEQ multiplex PCR; TCRdb's table is partial and in-frame only. The sample includes tens of thousands of clones, about 76% of them seen just once. Material: peripheral blood. All receptors derive from an elderly woman with active or convalescent COVID-19.

The chain combines TRBV11-2 with TRBJ2-3; 11 nucleotides line up with TRBD2. Germline CDR1 SGHAT, CDR2 FQNNGV. The J segment lost 5 bases and the V segment lost 2 bases, leaving 0 bases of the junction unmatched. CDR3 size: 14 residues. The CDR3 DNA follows: TGTGCCAGCAGCTTACTAGCGGGGGGAGATACGCAGTATTTT. Amino acids: CASSLLAGGDTQYF.

This clone is labeled medium-sized. This chain uses TRBV9 with TRBJ1-4, with TRBD1 matching 8 bases. The CDR3 covers 15 residues. Germline trimming cut 0 bases from V and 8 bases from J; bases unmatched to any gene: 6. Germline-derived CDR1 and CDR2 are SGDLS and YYNGEE. CDR3 nucleotides: TGTGCCAGCAGCGTAGATGGACAGGGATACGAAAAACTGTTTTTT. The encoded protein is CASSVDGQGYEKLFF.

The chain combines TRBV28 with TRBJ1-4; D is ambiguous. Germline V lookup: CDR1 MDHEN, CDR2 SYDVKM. The CDR3 has 15 amino acids. V was pared by 3 bases and J by 4 bases, with 12 bases between. The CDR3 nucleotides are TGTGCCAGCAGTTTGACCGGGATATTTAATGAAAAACTGTTTTTT. It is translated as CASSLTGIFNEKLFF.

The V and J genes are TRBV7-8 and TRBJ2-7, with D hard to call. CDR1 is SGHVS, CDR2 FQNEAQ, per germline. This CDR3 is built from 13 residues. V was cut by 2 bases and J by 0 bases, with 5 bases left in between. The CDR3: CASSLSDSYEQYF. The CDR3 coding sequence is TGTGCCAGCAGCTTAAGCGACTCCTACGAGCAGTACTTC.

This chain connects TRBV6-5 to TRBJ1-5; D is undetermined. V was pared by 2 bases and J by 4 bases, with 6 bases between. Germline CDR1 MNHEY, CDR2 SVGAGI. The CDR3 has 13 amino acids. CDR3 in amino acids: CASSYSNNQPQHF. The CDR3 region has the DNA TGTGCCAGCAGTTACAGCAATAATCAGCCCCAGCATTTT.

The chain uses TRBV19 and TRBJ2-6; no clear D gene. V was cut by 3 bases and J by 1 base, with 13 bases left in between. The germline gives CDR1 LNHDA, CDR2 SQIVND (reference sequence). The CDR3 contains 17 residues. CDR3 bases: TGTGCCAGTAGTATCGATCGGAGATCTTCTGGGGCCAACGTCCTGACTTTC. This gives the protein CASSIDRRSSGANVLTF.

The chain uses TRBV7-3 and TRBJ2-7, with 8 positions matching TRBD2. Looked up from germline, CDR1 is SGHTA and CDR2 is FQGTGA. V lost 1 base to trimming and J lost 2 bases; unmatched junction nucleotides: 4. The CDR3 is 15 residues long. The CDR3 loop reads CASSLMSGGTYEQYF. The CDR3 nucleotides are TGTGCCAGCAGCTTAATGAGCGGGGGCACCTACGAGCAGTACTTC.

This clone was counted only a few times. This sequence joins TRBV27 and TRBJ2-7; a weak D match, TRBD2 (5 bases). CDR3 length: 14 amino acids. The germline CDR1 and CDR2 sequences are MNHEY and SMNVEV (reference sequence). Trimming removed 3 bases at V and 5 bases at J, with 14 bases between. DNA of the CDR3: TGTGCCAGCAGTTTGGGTAATGGAGGCCACGAGCAGTACTTC. Protein sequence: CASSLGNGGHEQYF.

This clone appeared a single time. The chain uses TRBV28 and TRBJ1-2; possibly TRBD1 for D (5 bases). CDR3 length equals 12 residues. Germline assignment: CDR1 MDHEN and CDR2 SYDVKM. Between the trimmed V and J ends, which lost 6 bases and 7 bases, there was a span of 12 bases. The CDR3 loop is CASSLRGGGYTF. The CDR3, as DNA: TGTGCCAGCAGCCTCCGGGGGGGTGGCTACACCTTC.

This sequence joins TRBV7-8 and TRBJ1-3, with D possibly matching TRBD1 (6 bases). The germline CDR1 and CDR2 sequences are SGHVS and FQNEAQ. Trimming removed 5 bases from V and 0 bases from J, with 11 bases in between. The CDR3 has 15 amino acids. The CDR3 here is CASSPADSSGNTIYF. CDR3 coding DNA: TGTGCCAGCAGCCCGGCGGACAGCTCTGGAAACACCATATATTTT. Supplemented by reference TRBV7-8 and TRBJ1-3, the full variable domain reads GAGVSQSPRYKVAKRGQDVALRCDPISGHVSLFWYQQALGQGPEFLTYFQNEAQLDKSGLPSDRFFAERPEGSVSTLKIQRTQQEDSAVYLCASSPADSSGNTIYFGEGSWLTVV.

The chain has TRBV24-1 and TRBJ2-5, with 9 bases lining up with TRBD2. The CDR3 extends over 15 amino acids. In germline, CDR1 is KGHDR, CDR2 SFDVKD. V was pared by 3 bases and J by 5 bases, with 6 bases of the junction left unmatched. CDR3 sequence reads: CATSDERGAGETQYF. In DNA, the CDR3 is TGTGCCACCAGTGATGAGCGGGGGGCCGGCGAGACCCAGTACTTC.

The J gene is TRBJ2-2, the V gene TRBV10-3, with D possibly being TRBD1 (6 bases). The CDR3 loop spans 15 amino acids. CDR1 is ENHRY and CDR2 is SYGVKD in the germline V gene. Trimming pared 6 bases from V and 5 bases from J, leaving 16 bases between. Here the CDR3 DNA reads TGTGCCATCAGGCTGCCCGTACAGGGAACCGGGGAGCTGTTTTTT. Translated: CAIRLPVQGTGELFF.

The chain joins TRBV29-1 to TRBJ2-3, with 7 positions matching TRBD2. The germline V gene encodes CDR1 SQVTM and CDR2 ANQGSEA. The junction had 17 bases not matched to a gene; V was cut back by 3 bases and J by 2 bases. The CDR3 is 18 amino acids. This CDR3 reads CSVDPFLWLSGATDTQYF. The DNA of the CDR3 is TGCAGCGTTGACCCGTTTCTTTGGCTAAGCGGGGCCACAGATACGCAGTATTTT.

This sequence joins TRBV7-3 and TRBJ2-1, with TRBD1 identical over 7 bases. The germline CDR1 and CDR2 sequences are SGHTA and FQGTGA. The length of the CDR3 is 17 residues. With V trimmed by 5 bases and J by 7 bases, 17 bases remained unmatched. CDR3 loop: CASSNPPRLTGVNEQFF. In DNA, the CDR3 is TGTGCCAGCAGCAACCCGCCCCGATTAACAGGGGTTAATGAGCAGTTCTTC.

V is TRBV7-2 and J is TRBJ2-7; D gene unclear. The CDR3 covers 15 residues. The V gene lost 1 base and the J gene lost 2 bases, with 12 bases spanning the gap. CDR1 is SGHTA, CDR2 FQGNSA, per germline. CDR3 DNA: TGTGCCAGCAGCTTAGGCCGGGTCCTAGCCTACGAGCAGTACTTC. Residues: CASSLGRVLAYEQYF. The full variable domain, with the rest looked up from reference TRBV7-2 and TRBJ2-7, is GAGVSQSPSNKVTEKGKDVELRCDPISGHTALYWYRQSLGQGLEFLIYFQGNSAPDKSGLPSDRFSAERTGGSVSTLTIQRTQQEDSAVYLCASSLGRVLAYEQYFGPGTRLTVT.

This clone was counted a few times. This chain connects TRBV4-3 to TRBJ1-6, with D unresolved. The CDR3 runs 14 residues. Germline CDR1 reads LGHNA; CDR2 reads YSLEER. V lost 3 bases, J lost 9 bases, and 12 bases lay in between. The CDR3: CASSQTRGSSPLHF. Written as DNA, the CDR3 is TGCGCCAGCAGCCAGACCCGAGGAAGTTCACCCCTCCACTTT.

CDR3 sequence reads: CASSHLGTGETFF. The CDR3 DNA reads TGTGCCAGCAGCCATTTGGGGACAGGGGAAACTTTCTTT. The J gene is TRBJ1-1, the V gene TRBV5-5, with 10 nucleotides matching TRBD1. The CDR3 length is 13 residues. Germline CDR1 and CDR2: SGHKS and YYEKEE (reference sequence). The junction had 9 bases not matched to a gene; V was cut back by 4 bases and J by 12 bases.

This chain uses TRBV7-9 with TRBJ2-1; D may be TRBD1 (6 bases). This CDR3 is built from 14 residues. Trimming pared 8 bases from V and 9 bases from J, leaving 20 bases between. Germline V gene data show CDR1 as SEHNR and CDR2 as FQNEAQ (reference sequence). The CDR3 DNA reads as TGTGCCAGCGCAGAGGACAGCACCATCGGTGAGCAGTTCTTC. Encoded protein: CASAEDSTIGEQFF.

V gene TRBV14 combines with J gene TRBJ1-2; 9 positions agree with TRBD1. Germline CDR1 reads SGHDN; CDR2 reads FVKESK. V shed 4 bases, J shed 8 bases, and the junction held 5 bases outside the gene matches. The CDR3 is 13 residues long. The CDR3 region is CASSPGQGRGYTF. DNA for the CDR3: TGTGCCAGCAGCCCGGGACAGGGCAGAGGCTACACCTTC. Filled out from reference TRBV14 and TRBJ1-2, the complete variable domain reads EAGVTQFPSHSVIEKGQTVTLRCDPISGHDNLYWYRRVMGKEIKFLLHFVKESKQDESGMPNNRFLAERTGGTYSTLKVQPAELEDSGVYFCASSPGQGRGYTFGSGTRLTVV.

The V and J genes are TRBV9 and TRBJ1-6; unclear D gene. This CDR3 has 14 residues. Germline V gene data show CDR1 as SGDLS and CDR2 as YYNGEE. Trimming cost V 4 bases and J 7 bases, with 12 bases left between them. Written as DNA, the CDR3 is TGTGCCAGCAGCCCCAACCCAGAAAATTCACCCCTCCACTTT. Translated: CASSPNPENSPLHF.

The chain is built from TRBV9 and TRBJ1-6; D is undetermined. CDR1 and CDR2 (germline): SGDLS, YYNGEE. The CDR3 runs to 14 residues. Trimming pared 0 bases from V and 4 bases from J, leaving 5 bases between. CDR3 nucleotides: TGTGCCAGCAGCGTAGGGCCTTATAATTCACCCCTCCACTTT. Protein product: CASSVGPYNSPLHF. Full variable domain (missing parts from reference TRBV9 and TRBJ1-6): DSGVTQTPKHLITATGQRVTLRCSPRSGDLSVYWYQQSLDQGLQFLIQYYNGEERAKGNILERFSAQQFPDLHSELNLSSLELGDSALYFCASSVGPYNSPLHFGNGTRLTVT.

V usage is TRBV12-1 and J usage is TRBJ2-5; TRBD1, as called in the table, went unchecked against the DNA. TRBV12-1 is termed a pseudogene. The CDR3 is made up of 17 amino acids. The CDR3 DNA reads TGTGCCAGCAGCCAAGGGGTCGGGCCGCAGTACCAAGAGACCCAGTACTTC. Translation: CASSQGVGPQYQETQYF.

This clone was seen a single time. The gene calls are TRBV7-2 and TRBJ1-2, with D unresolved. Germline V gives CDR1 SGHTA, CDR2 FQGNSA. Between the trimmed V and J ends, which lost 1 base and 2 bases, there was a span of 11 bases. This CDR3 is 15 amino acids long. DNA for the CDR3: TGTGCCAGCAGCTTAGGAGTGCGGGGAAACTATGGCTACACCTTC. This translates into CASSLGVRGNYGYTF.

The V gene is TRBV5-1, the J gene TRBJ1-4; 9 nucleotides align to TRBD1. Per germline, CDR1 SGHRS and CDR2 YFSETQ. The CDR3 loop spans 14 amino acids. The V segment lost 4 bases and the J segment 5 bases; nucleotides outside the gene matches: 3. The DNA of the CDR3 is TGCGCCAGCAGCAGCGGGACAGGGAATGAAAAACTGTTTTTT. This sequence encodes CASSSGTGNEKLFF.